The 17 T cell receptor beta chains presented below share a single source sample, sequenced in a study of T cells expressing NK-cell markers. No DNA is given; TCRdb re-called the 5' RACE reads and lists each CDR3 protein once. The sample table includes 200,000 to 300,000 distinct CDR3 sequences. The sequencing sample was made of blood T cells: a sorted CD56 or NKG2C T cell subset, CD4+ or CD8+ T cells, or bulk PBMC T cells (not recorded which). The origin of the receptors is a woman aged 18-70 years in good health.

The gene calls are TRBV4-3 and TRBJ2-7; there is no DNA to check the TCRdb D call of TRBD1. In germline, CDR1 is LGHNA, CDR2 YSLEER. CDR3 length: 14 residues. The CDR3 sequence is CASSLNRGTYEQYF.

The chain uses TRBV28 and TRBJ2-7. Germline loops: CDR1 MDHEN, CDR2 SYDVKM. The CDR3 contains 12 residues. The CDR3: CASSSELYEQYF.

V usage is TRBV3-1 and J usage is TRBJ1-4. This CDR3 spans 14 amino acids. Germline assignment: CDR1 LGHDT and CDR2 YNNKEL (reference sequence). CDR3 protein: CASSQAATNEKLFF.

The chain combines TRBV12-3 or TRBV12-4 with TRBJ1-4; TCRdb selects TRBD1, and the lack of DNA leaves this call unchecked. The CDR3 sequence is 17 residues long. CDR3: CASSPRTGRGLNEKLFF.

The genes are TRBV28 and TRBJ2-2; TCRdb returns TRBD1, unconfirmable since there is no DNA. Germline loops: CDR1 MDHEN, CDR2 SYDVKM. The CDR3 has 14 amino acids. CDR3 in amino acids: CASKRGPNTGELFF.

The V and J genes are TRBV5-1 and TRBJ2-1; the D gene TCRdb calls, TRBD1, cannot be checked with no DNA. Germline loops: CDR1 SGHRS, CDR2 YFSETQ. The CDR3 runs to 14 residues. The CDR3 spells CASNPGQSYNEQFF. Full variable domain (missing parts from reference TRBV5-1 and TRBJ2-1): KAGVTQTPRYLIKTRGQQVTLSCSPISGHRSVSWYQQTPGQGLQFLFEYFSETQRNKGNFPGRFSGRQFSNSRSEMNVSTLELGDSALYLCASNPGQSYNEQFFGPGTRLTVL.

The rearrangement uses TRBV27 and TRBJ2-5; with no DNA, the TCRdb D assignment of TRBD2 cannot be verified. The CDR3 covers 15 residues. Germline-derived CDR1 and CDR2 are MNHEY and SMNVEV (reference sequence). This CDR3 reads CASSPLQGGQETQYF.

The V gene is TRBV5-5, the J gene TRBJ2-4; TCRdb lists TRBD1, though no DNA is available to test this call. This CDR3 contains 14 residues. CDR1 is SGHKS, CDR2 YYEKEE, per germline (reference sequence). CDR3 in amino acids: CASSLRAPVLIQYF.

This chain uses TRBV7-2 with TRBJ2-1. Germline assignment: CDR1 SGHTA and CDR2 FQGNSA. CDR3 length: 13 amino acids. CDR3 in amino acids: CASSLWGRDEQFF.

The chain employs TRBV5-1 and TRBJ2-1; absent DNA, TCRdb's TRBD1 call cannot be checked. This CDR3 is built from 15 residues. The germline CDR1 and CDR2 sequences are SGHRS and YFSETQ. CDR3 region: CASSLVGTGYNEQFF. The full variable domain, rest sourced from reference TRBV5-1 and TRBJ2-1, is KAGVTQTPRYLIKTRGQQVTLSCSPISGHRSVSWYQQTPGQGLQFLFEYFSETQRNKGNFPGRFSGRQFSNSRSEMNVSTLELGDSALYLCASSLVGTGYNEQFFGPGTRLTVL.

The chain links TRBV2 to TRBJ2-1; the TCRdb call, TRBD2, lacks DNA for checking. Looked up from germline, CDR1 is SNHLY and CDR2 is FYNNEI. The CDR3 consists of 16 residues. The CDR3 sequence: CASKEGWGTSDDEQFF.

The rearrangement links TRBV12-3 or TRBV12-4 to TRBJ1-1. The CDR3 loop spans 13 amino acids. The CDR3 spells CASSSALNTEAFF.

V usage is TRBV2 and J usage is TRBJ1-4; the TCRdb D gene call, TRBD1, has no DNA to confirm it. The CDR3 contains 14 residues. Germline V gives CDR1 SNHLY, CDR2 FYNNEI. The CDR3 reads CASCGQGLGEKLFF.

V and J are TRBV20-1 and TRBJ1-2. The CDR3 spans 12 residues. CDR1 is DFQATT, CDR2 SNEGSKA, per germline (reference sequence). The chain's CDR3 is CSVALANYGYTF.

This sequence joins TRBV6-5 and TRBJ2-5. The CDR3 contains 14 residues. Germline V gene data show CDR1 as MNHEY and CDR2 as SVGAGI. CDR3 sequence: CASSYAIAQETQYF.

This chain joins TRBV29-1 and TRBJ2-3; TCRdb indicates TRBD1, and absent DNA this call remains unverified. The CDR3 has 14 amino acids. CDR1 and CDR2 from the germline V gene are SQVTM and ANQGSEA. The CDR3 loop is CSVEGGGLEDTQYF.

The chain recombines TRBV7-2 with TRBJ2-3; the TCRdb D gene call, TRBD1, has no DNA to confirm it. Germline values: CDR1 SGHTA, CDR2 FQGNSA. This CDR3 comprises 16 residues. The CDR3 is CASSPVFGGGMDTQYF. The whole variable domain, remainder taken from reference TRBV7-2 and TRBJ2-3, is GAGVSQSPSNKVTEKGKDVELRCDPISGHTALYWYRQSLGQGLEFLIYFQGNSAPDKSGLPSDRFSAERTGGSVSTLTIQRTQQEDSAVYLCASSPVFGGGMDTQYFGPGTRLTVL.